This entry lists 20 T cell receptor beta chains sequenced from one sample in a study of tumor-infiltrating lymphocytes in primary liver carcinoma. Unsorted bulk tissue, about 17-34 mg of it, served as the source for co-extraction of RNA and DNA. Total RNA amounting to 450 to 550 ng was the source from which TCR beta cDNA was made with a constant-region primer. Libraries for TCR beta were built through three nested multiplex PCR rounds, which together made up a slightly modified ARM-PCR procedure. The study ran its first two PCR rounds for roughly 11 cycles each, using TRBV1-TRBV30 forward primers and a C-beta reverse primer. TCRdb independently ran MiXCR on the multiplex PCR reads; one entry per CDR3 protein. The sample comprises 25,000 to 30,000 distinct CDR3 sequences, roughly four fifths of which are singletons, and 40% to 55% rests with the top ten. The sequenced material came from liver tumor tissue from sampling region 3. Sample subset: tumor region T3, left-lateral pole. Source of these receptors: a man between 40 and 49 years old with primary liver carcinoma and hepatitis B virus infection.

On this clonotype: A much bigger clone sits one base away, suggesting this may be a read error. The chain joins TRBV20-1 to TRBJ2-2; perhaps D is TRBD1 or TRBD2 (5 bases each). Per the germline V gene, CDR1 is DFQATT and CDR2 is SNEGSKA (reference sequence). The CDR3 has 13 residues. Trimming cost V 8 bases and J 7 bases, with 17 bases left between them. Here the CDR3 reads CSSYRGDSGELFF. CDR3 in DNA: TGCAGTTCCTATCGGGGAGACAGCGGGGAGCTGTTTTTT.

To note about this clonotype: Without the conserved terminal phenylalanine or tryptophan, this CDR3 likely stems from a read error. The CDR3 reads CASSPTQGLRGGYTY. CDR3 nucleotide sequence: TGTGCCAGCAGCCCAACACAAGGGCTAAGGGGTGGCTACACCTAC. The rearrangement uses TRBV5-6 and TRBJ1-2, with D perhaps matching TRBD1 (5 bases). The CDR3 is 15 residues long. With 4 bases removed from V and 7 bases from J, the gap between germline ends came to 20 bases. Germline V gene data show CDR1 as SGHDT and CDR2 as YYEEEE.

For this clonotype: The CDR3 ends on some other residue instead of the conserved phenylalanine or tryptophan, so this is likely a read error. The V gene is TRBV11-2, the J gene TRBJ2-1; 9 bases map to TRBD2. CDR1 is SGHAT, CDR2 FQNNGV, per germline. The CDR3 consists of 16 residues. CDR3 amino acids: CACSLEFLAGMNEQFL. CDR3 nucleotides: TGTGCCTGCAGCTTAGAGTTCCTAGCGGGAATGAATGAGCAGTTCCTC.

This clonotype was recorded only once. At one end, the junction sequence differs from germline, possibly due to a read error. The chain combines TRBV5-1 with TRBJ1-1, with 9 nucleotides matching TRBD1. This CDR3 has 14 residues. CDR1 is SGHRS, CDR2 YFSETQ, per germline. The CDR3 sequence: CVSSVTGGNTEAFF. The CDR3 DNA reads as TGCGTCAGCAGCGTGACAGGGGGGAACACTGAAGCTTTCTTT.

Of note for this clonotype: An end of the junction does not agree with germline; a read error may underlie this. CDR3: CASILIGSGRSYEQYF. In DNA form, the CDR3 reads TGTGCCAGCATTTTAATAGGCTCCGGTAGGTCCTACGAGCAGTATTTC. The rearrangement links TRBV12-3 or TRBV12-4 to TRBJ2-7; D gene uncertain. The CDR3 is made up of 16 amino acids.

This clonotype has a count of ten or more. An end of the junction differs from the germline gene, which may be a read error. The CDR3 coding sequence is TGTGACAGCAGCGTAGAGGTTGGGGACGAAAAACTGTTTTTT. Amino acid sequence: CDSSVEVGDEKLFF. J is TRBJ1-4 and V is TRBV11-2; possibly TRBD1 for D (5 bases). The CDR3 covers 14 residues. Germline loops: CDR1 SGHAT, CDR2 FQNNGV. Looking up the rest from reference TRBV11-2 and TRBJ1-4 gives the full variable domain: EAGVAQSPRYKIIEKRQSVAFWCNPISGHATLYWYQQILGQGPKLLIQFQNNGVVDDSQLPKDRFSAERLKGVDSTLKIQPAKLEDSAVYLCDSSVEVGDEKLFFGSGTQLSVL.

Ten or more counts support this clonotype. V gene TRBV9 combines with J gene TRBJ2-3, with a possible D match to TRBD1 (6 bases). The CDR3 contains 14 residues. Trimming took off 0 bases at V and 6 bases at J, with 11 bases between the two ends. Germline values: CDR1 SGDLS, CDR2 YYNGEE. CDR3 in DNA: TGTGCCAGCAGCGTAGCTCCCACAGGGGATACGCAGTATTTT. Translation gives CASSVAPTGDTQYF. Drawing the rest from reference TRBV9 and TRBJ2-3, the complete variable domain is DSGVTQTPKHLITATGQRVTLRCSPRSGDLSVYWYQQSLDQGLQFLIQYYNGEERAKGNILERFSAQQFPDLHSELNLSSLELGDSALYFCASSVAPTGDTQYFGPGTRLTVL.

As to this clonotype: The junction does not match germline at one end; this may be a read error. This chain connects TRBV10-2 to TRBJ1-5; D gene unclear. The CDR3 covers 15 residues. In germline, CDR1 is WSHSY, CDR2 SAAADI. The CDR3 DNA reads TGCGCCAGCAGTGAACAGCCCTATTGCAATCAGCCCCAGCAGTTC. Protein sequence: CASSEQPYCNQPQQF.

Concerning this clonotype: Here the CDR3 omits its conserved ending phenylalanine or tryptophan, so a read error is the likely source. This CDR3 reads CASRTGFGDTIYV. The CDR3 DNA reads TGTGCCAGCAGGACAGGCTTTGGAGACACCATATATGTT. The J gene is TRBJ1-3, the V gene TRBV5-5, with D perhaps matching TRBD1 (6 bases). The germline V gene encodes CDR1 SGHKS and CDR2 YYEKEE (reference sequence). CDR3 length: 13 residues.

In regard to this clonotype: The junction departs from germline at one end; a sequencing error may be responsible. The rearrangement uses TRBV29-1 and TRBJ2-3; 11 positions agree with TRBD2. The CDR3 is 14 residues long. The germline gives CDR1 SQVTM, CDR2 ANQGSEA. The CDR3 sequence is CSGLAGLGIDTQYF. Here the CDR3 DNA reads TGCAGCGGACTAGCGGGATTAGGCATAGATACGCAATATTTT.

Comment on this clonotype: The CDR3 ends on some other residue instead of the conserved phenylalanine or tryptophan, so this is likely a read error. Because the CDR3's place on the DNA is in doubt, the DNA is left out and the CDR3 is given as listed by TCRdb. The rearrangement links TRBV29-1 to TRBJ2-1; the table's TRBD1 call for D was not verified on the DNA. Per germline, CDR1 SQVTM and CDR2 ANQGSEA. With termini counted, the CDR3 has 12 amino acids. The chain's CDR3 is CCARPGGNERFL.

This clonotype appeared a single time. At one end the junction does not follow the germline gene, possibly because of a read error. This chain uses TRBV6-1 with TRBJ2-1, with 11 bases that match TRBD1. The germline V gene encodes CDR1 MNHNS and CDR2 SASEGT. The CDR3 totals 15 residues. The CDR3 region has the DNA TGTGCCAGCAGAGTCGGGACAGGGGGGCACGATGAGCATTTCTTC. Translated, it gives CASRVGTGGHDEHFF.

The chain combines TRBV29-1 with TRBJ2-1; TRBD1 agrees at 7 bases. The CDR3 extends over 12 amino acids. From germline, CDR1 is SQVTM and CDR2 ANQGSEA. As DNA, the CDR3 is TGCAGTGCCCGGACAGGACGCAATGAGCAGTTCTTC. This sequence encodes CSARTGRNEQFF.

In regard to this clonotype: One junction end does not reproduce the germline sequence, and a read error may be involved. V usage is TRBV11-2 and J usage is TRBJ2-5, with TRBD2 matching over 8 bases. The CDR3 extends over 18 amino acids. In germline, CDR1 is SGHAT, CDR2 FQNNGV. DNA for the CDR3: TGTGCCAGCAGTAACGCCGGGACTAGTGGGAGGTCCCAAGAGGCCCAGCACTTC. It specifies CASSNAGTSGRSQEAQHF.

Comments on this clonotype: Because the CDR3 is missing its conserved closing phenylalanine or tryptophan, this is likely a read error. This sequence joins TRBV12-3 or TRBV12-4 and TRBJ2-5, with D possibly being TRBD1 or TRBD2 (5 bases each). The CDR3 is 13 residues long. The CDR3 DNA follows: TGTTCCGGCAGTTTAACGGTTGGGGGGACCCAGTACTTA. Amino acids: CSGSLTVGGTQYL.

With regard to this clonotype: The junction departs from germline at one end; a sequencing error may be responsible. The CDR3 DNA follows: TGTGCCGGCAGCTTAGGCAGGGGCACTGAAGCTTTCTTT. It codes for CAGSLGRGTEAFF. The rearrangement joins TRBV5-5 to TRBJ1-1; weak D call: TRBD1 (6 bases). This CDR3 has 13 amino acids. CDR1 SGHKS and CDR2 YYEKEE come from the germline V gene (reference sequence).

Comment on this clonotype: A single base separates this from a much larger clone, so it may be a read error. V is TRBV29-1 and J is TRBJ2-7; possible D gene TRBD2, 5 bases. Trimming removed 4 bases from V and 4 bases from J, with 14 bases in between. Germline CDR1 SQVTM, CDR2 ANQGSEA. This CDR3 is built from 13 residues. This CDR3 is CSVGHGNVYEQYF. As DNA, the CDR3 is TGCAGCGTTGGACACGGGAATGTTTACGAGCAGTACTTC.

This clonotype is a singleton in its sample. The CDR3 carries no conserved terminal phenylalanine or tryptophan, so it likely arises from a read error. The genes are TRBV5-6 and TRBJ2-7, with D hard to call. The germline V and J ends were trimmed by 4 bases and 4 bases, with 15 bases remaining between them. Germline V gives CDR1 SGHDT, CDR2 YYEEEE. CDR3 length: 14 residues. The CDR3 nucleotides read TGTGCCAGCAGCCTGGCGGAGTCAGAATACGAGCAGTACATA. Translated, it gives CASSLAESEYEQYI.

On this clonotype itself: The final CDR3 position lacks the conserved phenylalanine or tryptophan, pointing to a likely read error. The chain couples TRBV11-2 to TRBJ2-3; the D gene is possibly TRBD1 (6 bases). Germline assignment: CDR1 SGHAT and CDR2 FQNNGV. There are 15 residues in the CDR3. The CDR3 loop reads CASSTGTSGTDTQYL. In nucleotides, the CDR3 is TGTGCAAGCAGCACCGGGACAAGCGGCACAGATACGCAGTATTTA.

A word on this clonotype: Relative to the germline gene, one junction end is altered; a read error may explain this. The DNA for the CDR3 is TGTACCTGGAGTATCGATGGGGGCGGAGGCTACACTTTC. Translated: CTWSIDGGGGYTF. V usage is TRBV30 and J usage is TRBJ1-2; perhaps TRBD1 as D (6 bases). Germline V lookup: CDR1 GTSNPN, CDR2 SVGIG (reference sequence). CDR3 length: 13 residues.